This T cell receptor beta chain was retrieved from a study of cytomegalovirus exposure and HLA in healthy donors (dated by TCRdb to about 2017). With respect to the entire study: An earlier analysis of 587 of the donors reported 250 to 350 Gb of sequence data and 95 million to 130 million unique TCR beta sequences obtained from around 170 million T cells. The study combined high-throughput TCR immunosequencing, statistical association of individual TCRs with disease status, and machine learning to predict cytomegalovirus infection status. Among roughly 400 genotyped donors of the cohort, an average of approximately 200,000 unique TCR beta nucleotide sequences was sequenced per donor, of which about 19% were non-productive. HLA typing included class I and class II loci at four-digit resolution. Donor age, sex, ethnicity and CMV serostatus were compiled together with the repertoire data. In addition to the first cohort of 650 to 750 subjects, a separate validation cohort of approximately 130 different subjects was used. The number of donors typed differed by locus, with 629-630 for A, B, C, DRB1 and DQB1, 522 for DQA1, nearly 610 for DPA1, and under 490 for DPB1. Four or five DR-DQ haplotypes were handled as single units for association and clustering because linkage in the cohort was strong. In the later analysis, no new phenotypic data were used to find candidate immune exposures; instead, reliance was placed on TCR beta sequences and their occurrence across donors. To decide whether each TCR beta V gene segment behaved as functional or pseudogenic, an earlier analysis of approximately 590 of the donors relied on high-throughput TCR beta sequencing. The study used immunosequencing to profile the T cell repertoires of 600 to 850 subjects and linked those repertoires to cytomegalovirus serostatus. The study aimed to test whether signatures of past pathogen exposure could be identified by cataloging public T cell receptors. All discovery cohort repertoires had been generated on a single sequencing platform. A later genetic analysis took genome-wide SNP genotypes for about 55% of the roughly 670 donors and used that subset as a discovery cohort. Approximately 300 gigabases of sequencing data and roughly 81 million unique TCR sequences made up an early release that covered 500 to 650 HLA-typed donors. A later analysis re-examined previously published TCR beta repertoires from roughly 650 donors and added high-resolution HLA genotyping to investigate patterns of TCR occurrence. Among the approximately 420 genotyped donors, about 83% belonged to the genetic ancestry cluster associated with self-reported Caucasian donors.

This clone was observed once. Its binding antigen is unknown. Per-base qualities were not stored, and no clone one base away is much larger. Preparation of the library involved the immunoSEQ multiplex PCR assay. A mixture of 60 forward primers for TCR Vbeta segments and 13 reverse primers for TCR Jbeta segments was used in the multiplex PCR. The CDR3 region of rearranged TCR beta genes was amplified from genomic DNA by a multiplex PCR assay. The Illumina HiSeq System was used to sequence the amplified TCR beta libraries as 87-base-pair reads. In the original analysis: In a later analysis, some 80 million unique TCR beta chains were counted across the approximately 640 repertoires, and about 9.9 million of these chains were shared by at least two donors. Raw reads were error-corrected and collapsed into unique sequences by a nearest-neighbor algorithm in which closely related sequences were merged to remove PCR and sequencing errors. V, D and J gene segments were assigned by aligning CDR3 sequences to IMGT reference sequences. For a sequence to be retained, at least a six-nucleotide match to both a V gene segment and a J gene segment was required. A rearrangement counted as productive if the CDR3 had no stop codons and remained in frame with V and J, and every other rearrangement counted as non-productive. Following IMGT convention, CDR3 was defined as the stretch from the second conserved V-encoded cysteine to the conserved J-encoded phenylalanine. The earlier analysis of some 580 of the donors excluded any sequence lacking an unambiguous match to a single V gene segment. In an earlier analysis of about 590 of the donors, a V segment was called functional when productive rearrangements were above 56.7%, and segregating when the standard deviation between donors exceeded 5%. A statistical classification framework was developed to diagnose cytomegalovirus status using the catalog of TCR beta chain sequences. In a later analysis, V and J genes were assigned by comparing TCR nucleotide sequences against IMGT/GENE-DB human TR gene sequences. A later analysis assigned CDR3 sequences and most-parsimonious VDJ recombination scenarios with the TCRdist pipeline. A later analysis defined each TCR beta chain by its CDR3 amino acid sequence plus V-gene family, and excluded reads lacking a unique V-gene family. As a way to deal with suspected cross-contamination and a sequencing artifact, a later analysis dropped 450 to 700 nucleotide sequences that were highly shared and had low generation probability. In a later analysis, a clonal expansion index for each public chain was calculated from normalized within-repertoire ranks of inferred template counts. A later analysis computed generation probabilities with a VDJ recombination model fitted to out-of-frame rearrangements, and checked the results against IGoR. In a later analysis, TCR-TCR, TCR-HLA and TCR-CMV co-occurrence was scored with hypergeometric tests, and a repertoire-size bias correction was applied to TCR pairs. False discovery rates were estimated in a later analysis by permuting HLA or CMV assignments 20 times. A later analysis grouped co-occurring TCRs with DBSCAN, adding TCRdist sequence similarity when clustering within HLA-allele-positive subsets. Repertoires with fewer than 30,000 or more than 120,000 public chains were left out of co-occurrence clustering, as were roughly five repertoires with anomalous nucleotide sharing. TCRdb carries this immuneACCESS record with in-frame sequences only. Its versions omit some clonotypes, under half of them owing to an unresolved V gene in the studies checked, with the rest unexplained. That table furnishes V, J and clone size, whereas the DNA furnished D and trimming. This sample comprises about 94,000 clones, about 62% of them detected only once. The ten biggest clones cover roughly 3.9% of the sample.

Reading from cysteine to phenylalanine, the CDR3 counts 15 amino acids. The entry retains the CDR3 DNA only, 45 bases that are in frame from base 1. The V and J ends are trimmed by 6 bases and 3 bases, leaving 17 bases between them. The germline V gene specifies MNHNS as CDR1 and SASEGT as CDR2. The cohort comprised approximately 700 healthy bone marrow donors. Cohort members were all nominally healthy when sampled, although unrecorded immune exposures were likely present. The donor was CMV seronegative and belonged to the group of 352 seronegative cohort members. A peripheral blood sample was collected from each donor, and TCR beta sequencing was performed on peripheral blood mononuclear cells. Genomic DNA extraction from the blood cell samples was performed with the Qiagen DNeasy Blood Extraction Kit. Study-level results and caveats: A later analysis reported that several top co-occurrence clusters appeared linked to parvovirus B19, influenza, CMV and Epstein-Barr virus. HLA typing was unavailable for some donors at each locus, so association tests used only the typed subset. A later analysis found that TCR association rates varied across HLA loci, with DRB1 alleles showing the most associated TCRs and HLA-C alleles the fewest. A later genetic analysis reported fewer N-insertions in productive TCRs among donors in an Asian-associated ancestry cluster than the approximately 700-donor mean. Most CMV-associated TCR beta chains appeared to be HLA-restricted in a later analysis, and the HLA associations seemed to be driven largely by CMV exposure. Because the 87-base-pair reads could not distinguish some IMGT-functional V segments, including TRBV6-2 and TRBV6-3, those segments were excluded. Three of the identified cytomegalovirus-associated TCR beta chains were confirmed in vitro to be specific for cytomegalovirus antigens. The authors suggested that the approach could potentially be generalized to other disease states and immunological phenotypes. Most TCR sequences were observed very rarely across donors, whereas some public TCRs were present in many individuals. The presence/absence analyses assumed that sequencing depth was roughly uniform across donors, and that assumption may not be true. A later genetic analysis associated a missense DCLRE1C variant with V-gene and J-gene trimming of TCR beta chains, and an independent cohort replicated the association. In an earlier analysis of approximately 590 of the donors, most TCR beta V segments appeared in productive rearrangements about 90% or about 30% of the time, broadly matching IMGT annotations. The study listed 170 or so TCR beta chains as associated with cytomegalovirus. A later analysis associated 16,951 TCR beta sequences with specific HLA alleles at a false discovery rate of 0.05. Linkage disequilibrium might explain the correlated functional status among segregating V segments, but an unknown experimental factor could not be excluded. Because counts were too low, about 18 rarely observed V segments, including chromosome 9 orphons, were excluded from the earlier analysis of 587 of the donors. A further reported finding was that TCR beta sequences accurately predicted the HLA-A and HLA-B alleles for most subjects in the first cohort. A group of highly shared sequence variants was considered likely to be a technical artifact of the sequencing pipeline. A later analysis found that HLA-associated TCR beta chains were more clonally expanded and had lower generation probabilities than equally common non-associated chains. When HLA alleles, especially DR and DQ, strongly co-occurred, TCR associations were difficult to assign to individual alleles. Cytomegalovirus status was reported to be diagnosed by the classifier with high specificity and sensitivity in both the original and validation cohorts. CMV serostatus was the only immune exposure information available for the cohort. In this cohort, only TCR beta chains were sequenced, and detectable features were limited by the absence of alpha or paired-chain data.

Sequencing was performed on PBMCs. The receptor was derived from a man aged 25-40 years in good health and CMV-seronegative. The rearrangement joined TRBV6-1 to TRBJ1-2, with the D gene call left open. The DNA reads as follows: TGTGCCAGCAGCCCGACCGGGAGGGTTGACTATGGCTACACCTTC. It translates as CASSPTGRVDYGYTF.